This T cell receptor (beta chain) was found in a study of T cells after yellow fever vaccination. Study-wide results and limits: The CD4 compartment and the CD8 compartment contained a small share of clonotypes in common. One caveat is that FACS-sorted repertoires could contain abundant clonotypes contaminating from the bulk population. Booster sampling recovered most clones from primary vaccination (96% CD4, roughly 88% CD8).

The CDR3 spans 15 residues. CDR1 SGHVS and CDR2 FNYEAQ come from the germline V gene. V lost 2 bases and J lost 3, with 11 bases in between. Concerning this clonotype itself: Its antigen is as yet unknown.

MiXCR, run by TCRdb on the 5' RACE reads, gives a single entry per CDR3 protein. Among roughly 160,000 distinct CDR3 sequences listed, approximately 6.8% were seen once. This receptor was taken from a man aged 18 to 30 who received the YFV17D yellow fever vaccine. The specimen was CD4+ T cells sorted from PBMCs, collected 5 days after the first yellow fever vaccination. The chain recombines TRBV7-6 with TRBJ1-5; D not resolved. The CDR3 spells CASSLQSGFNQPQHF. The CDR3 region has the DNA TGTGCCAGCAGCTTACAAAGCGGGTTCAATCAGCCCCAGCATTTT.